This T cell receptor beta chain stems from a study of blood T cells in healthy people across ages. Overall study findings and caveats: While age rose, TCR beta diversity per million T cells dropped in a roughly linear way. Any changes in expanded clonotypes were possibly confounded, as donor CMV status remained unknown. Strong correlation existed between TCR beta diversity and naive T cell percentage.

The length of the CDR3 is 16 residues. V dropped 3 bases and J dropped 2 bases, with 17 bases sitting between them. CDR1 is MNHNY and CDR2 is SVGAGI in the germline V gene (reference sequence). A sample-barcoded 5' primer and a J-beta primer mix were used in a second PCR of roughly 6 to 12 cycles. Each TCR beta cDNA got a 12-nucleotide random molecular identifier. A single record per CDR3 protein comes from TCRdb applying MiXCR to the 5' RACE reads. Here the sample spans about 640,000 distinct CDR3 sequences, approximately 59% being singletons. Of note for this clonotype: Its antigen remains unidentified.

This TCR came from a man in his 60s in good health. The source material was blood. The chain couples TRBV6-6 to TRBJ2-7; D could derive from TRBD1 or TRBD2 (5 bases each). Here the CDR3 reads CASSYIGDGDPYEQYF. CDR3 DNA sequence: TGTGCCAGCAGTTATATAGGGGACGGGGACCCCTACGAGCAGTACTTC.